This T cell receptor beta chain was sequenced for a study of cytomegalovirus exposure and HLA in healthy donors. General study findings and limits: Across HLA loci, a later analysis found differing TCR association rates, with DRB1 most and HLA-C fewest. Earlier analysis looked at TCR beta V segments, and most were productive about 90% or about 30% of the time.

The PCR contained 60 Vbeta and 13 Jbeta primers. This table comes from immunoSEQ multiplex PCR, and its TCRdb copy is limited to in-frame clones, with some not included. In the table there are roughly 100,000 clones, approximately 81% of which are singletons. Between the trimmed V and J ends, which lost 2 bases and 7 bases, there was a span of 18 bases. CDR1 and CDR2 (germline): SGHTS, YDEGEE. The CDR3 runs 15 residues. On this clone: Its antigen is not known.

The specimen sequenced was PBMCs. V gene TRBV5-8 combines with J gene TRBJ1-1, with D possibly being TRBD1 (6 bases). The source is a man in his thirties or forties in good health and CMV-seronegative. The CDR3 DNA follows: TGTGCCAGCAGCTTTAACATAGGGGGTCTAAGTGAAGCTTTCTTT. Its protein product is CASSFNIGGLSEAFF.